This T cell receptor (beta chain) was found in a study of spatial heterogeneity in lung cancer. Time point described: sample taken at primary tumor resection. No cells were sorted before sequencing. The whole RNA sequenced was extracted from tumor, nontumor lung or frozen PBMC. TCRdb fed the 5' RACE reads into MiXCR, producing one record per CDR3 protein. Counted here are more than 75,000 distinct CDR3 sequences, 10% to 15% occurring once; the ten biggest clones make up 4.6%. This clonotype was detected only a few times. Germline V gene sequence: CDR1 SNHLY, CDR2 FYNNEI. The CDR3 runs 15 residues. V dropped 2 bases and J dropped 5 bases, with 12 bases sitting between them.

The rearrangement joins TRBV2 to TRBJ2-2; no definite D call. Sequenced material: PBMCs, taken at surgery. The clonotype comes from a male donor with early-stage non-small cell lung cancer. The CDR3 is CASSEQSTFTGELFF. The CDR3 bases are TGTGCCAGCAGTGAACAGAGTACCTTTACCGGGGAGCTGTTTTTT. Full variable domain (rest looked up from reference TRBV2 and TRBJ2-2): EPEVTQTPSHQVTQMGQEVILRCVPISNHLYFYWYRQILGQKVEFLVSFYNNEISEKSEIFDDQFSVERPDGSNFTLKIRSTKLEDSAMYFCASSEQSTFTGELFFGEGSRLTVL.